This T cell receptor (beta chain) comes out of a study of cytomegalovirus exposure and HLA in healthy donors. General study results and limits: It was only CMV serostatus that was available as immune exposure information. In a later analysis, most CMV-associated TCR beta chains appeared HLA-restricted.

Comments on this clone: Its antigen is unidentified.

Both 60 Vbeta primers and 13 Jbeta primers went into the PCR. TCRdb's copy holds only in-frame clones and misses some; the assay was immunoSEQ multiplex PCR. The data show about 160,000 clones, around 80% seen once. The germline V gene encodes CDR1 LNHDA and CDR2 SQIVND (reference sequence). V shed 3 bases and J shed 3 bases, with 15 bases lying between them. This CDR3 has 16 amino acids. Sequenced sample: PBMCs. This clonotype was sampled from a male donor in good health and CMV-seropositive. V is TRBV19 and J is TRBJ2-4, with D possibly TRBD2 on 5 matching bases. CDR3 in DNA: TGTGCCAGTAGTATGATGGGGAGTATTGGCAAAAACATTCAGTACTTC. Protein: CASSMMGSIGKNIQYF.